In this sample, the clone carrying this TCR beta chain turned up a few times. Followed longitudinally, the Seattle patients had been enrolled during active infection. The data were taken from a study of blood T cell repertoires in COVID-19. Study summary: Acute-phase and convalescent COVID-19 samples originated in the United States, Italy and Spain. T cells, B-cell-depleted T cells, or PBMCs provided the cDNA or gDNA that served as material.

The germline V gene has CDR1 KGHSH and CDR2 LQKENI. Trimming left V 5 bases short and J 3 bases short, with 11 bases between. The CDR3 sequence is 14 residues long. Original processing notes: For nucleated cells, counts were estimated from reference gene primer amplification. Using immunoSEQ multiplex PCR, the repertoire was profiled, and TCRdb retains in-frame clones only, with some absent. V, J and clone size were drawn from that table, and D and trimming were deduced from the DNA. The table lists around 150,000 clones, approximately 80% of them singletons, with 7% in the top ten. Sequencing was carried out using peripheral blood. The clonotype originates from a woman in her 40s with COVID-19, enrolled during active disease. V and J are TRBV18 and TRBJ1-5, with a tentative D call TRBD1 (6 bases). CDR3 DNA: TGTGCCAGCTCAAGTGCAGGGGCCAATCAGCCCCAGCATTTT. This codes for CASSSAGANQPQHF.